The rows below give T cell receptor beta chains drawn from one sample of a study of blood T cell repertoires in COVID-19. Sequencing was performed with immunoSEQ multiplex PCR; in TCRdb, only in-frame clones are kept and a portion is missing. Of roughly 160,000 clones in the sample, about 85% are singletons; the top ten hold approximately 1%. Input material: peripheral blood. The receptor set was obtained from a man in his forties or fifties with acute or convalescent COVID-19. CDR3s include the opening cysteine and the closing phenylalanine or tryptophan. Fields, in order: D gene, clone size, J gene, V gene, CDR3 protein, CDR3 DNA. The D gene is left open where the match is weak. Clone sizes are given selectively: once, few, many, or a class where the clone is expanded.

d_call: TRBD2; clone_size: .; j_call: TRBJ2-1; v_call: TRBV23-1; cdr3_aa: CASFLAGQYNEQFF; cdr3_nt: TGCGCCAGCTTTCTAGCGGGGCAATACAATGAGCAGTTCTTC
d_call: .; clone_size: .; j_call: TRBJ1-1; v_call: TRBV7-6; cdr3_aa: CASSPQARGLDTEAFF; cdr3_nt: TGTGCCAGCAGCCCCCAAGCGAGGGGGTTGGATACTGAAGCTTTCTTT
d_call: TRBD2; clone_size: .; j_call: TRBJ2-7; v_call: TRBV10-1; cdr3_aa: CASSGLAAPYEQYF; cdr3_nt: TGCGCCAGCAGTGGACTAGCGGCCCCCTACGAGCAGTACTTC
d_call: .; clone_size: .; j_call: TRBJ1-3; v_call: TRBV30; cdr3_aa: CAWKFDSRGNTIYF; cdr3_nt: TGTGCCTGGAAATTTGATTCGCGTGGAAACACCATATATTTT
d_call: TRBD1; clone_size: once; j_call: TRBJ1-1; v_call: TRBV12-5; cdr3_aa: CASGLVVTGATEAFF; cdr3_nt: TGTGCTAGTGGTTTGGTAGTGACAGGGGCGACTGAAGCTTTCTTT
d_call: .; clone_size: .; j_call: TRBJ1-2; v_call: TRBV9; cdr3_aa: CASSPMGGGSYGYTF; cdr3_nt: TGTGCCAGCAGCCCCATGGGAGGGGGAAGCTATGGCTACACCTTC
d_call: .; clone_size: .; j_call: TRBJ1-5; v_call: TRBV2; cdr3_aa: CASSAGVNQPQHF; cdr3_nt: TGTGCCAGCAGTGCAGGGGTTAATCAGCCCCAGCATTTT
d_call: .; clone_size: .; j_call: TRBJ1-1; v_call: TRBV7-3; cdr3_aa: CASSLTVNGEAFF; cdr3_nt: TGTGCCAGCAGCTTAACGGTAAACGGTGAAGCTTTCTTT
d_call: TRBD2; clone_size: .; j_call: TRBJ2-3; v_call: TRBV3-1/TRBV3-2; cdr3_aa: CASSRESGGRTDTQYF; cdr3_nt: TGTGCCAGCAGCCGGGAAAGCGGGGGTCGGACAGATACGCAGTATTTT
d_call: .; clone_size: .; j_call: TRBJ1-2; v_call: TRBV28; cdr3_aa: CASSKPRSGNYGYTF; cdr3_nt: TGTGCCAGCAGTAAGCCCCGATCAGGGAACTATGGCTACACCTTC
d_call: .; clone_size: .; j_call: TRBJ1-2; v_call: TRBV28; cdr3_aa: CASSLSAGRVGGYTF; cdr3_nt: TGTGCCAGCAGTTTATCCGCCGGCAGGGTAGGGGGCTACACCTTC
d_call: TRBD2; clone_size: .; j_call: TRBJ2-1; v_call: TRBV19; cdr3_aa: CASSIIGGGAWNEQFF; cdr3_nt: TGTGCCAGTAGTATTATCGGCGGGGGGGCTTGGAATGAGCAGTTCTTC
d_call: TRBD1; clone_size: few; j_call: TRBJ1-6; v_call: TRBV29-1; cdr3_aa: CSVRQGVDSPLHF; cdr3_nt: TGCAGCGTCCGGCAGGGGGTTGATTCACCCCTCCACTTT
d_call: .; clone_size: .; j_call: TRBJ1-1; v_call: TRBV2; cdr3_aa: CASSPGGGDTEAFF; cdr3_nt: TGTGCCAGCAGTCCCGGGGGTGGGGACACTGAAGCTTTCTTT
d_call: .; clone_size: .; j_call: TRBJ1-2; v_call: TRBV15; cdr3_aa: CATSRDGGRNGYTF; cdr3_nt: TGTGCCACCAGCAGAGATGGCGGCCGGAATGGCTACACCTTC
d_call: .; clone_size: .; j_call: TRBJ1-5; v_call: TRBV12-3/TRBV12-4; cdr3_aa: CASSLGPRPQHF; cdr3_nt: TGTGCCAGCAGTTTAGGGCCCCGGCCCCAGCATTTT